Sequencing of this T cell receptor (beta chain) was carried out in a study of T cell responses to AZD1222 COVID-19 vaccine. The germline V gene encodes CDR1 SGDLS and CDR2 YYNGEE. The CDR3 runs to 15 residues. Trimming at V came to 3 bases and at J to 5 bases, leaving 3 bases not matched to a gene. Concerning this clone: What it binds is not known.

Libraries were prepared by immunoSEQ multiplex PCR; TCRdb keeps only in-frame clonotypes and omits some of them. The data show 110,000 to 150,000 clones, 80% to 90% seen once. Regarding the study as a whole: CD4 TCRs covered the whole spike, strongest at regions 160-218 and 743-854. Females outnumbered males among donors, who were mostly white British; clonal diversity was possibly underestimated.

This TCR was sampled from an adult in good health. The source was peripheral blood, collected on day 0 of AZD1222 vaccination. The chain is built from TRBV9 and TRBJ1-4, with TRBD1 identical over 11 bases. In DNA form, the CDR3 reads TGTGCCAGCAGCGGCCGGGACAGGGGGAATGAAAAACTGTTTTTT. This sequence encodes CASSGRDRGNEKLFF. The full variable domain, completed using reference TRBV9 and TRBJ1-4, is DSGVTQTPKHLITATGQRVTLRCSPRSGDLSVYWYQQSLDQGLQFLIQYYNGEERAKGNILERFSAQQFPDLHSELNLSSLELGDSALYFCASSGRDRGNEKLFFGSGTQLSVL.